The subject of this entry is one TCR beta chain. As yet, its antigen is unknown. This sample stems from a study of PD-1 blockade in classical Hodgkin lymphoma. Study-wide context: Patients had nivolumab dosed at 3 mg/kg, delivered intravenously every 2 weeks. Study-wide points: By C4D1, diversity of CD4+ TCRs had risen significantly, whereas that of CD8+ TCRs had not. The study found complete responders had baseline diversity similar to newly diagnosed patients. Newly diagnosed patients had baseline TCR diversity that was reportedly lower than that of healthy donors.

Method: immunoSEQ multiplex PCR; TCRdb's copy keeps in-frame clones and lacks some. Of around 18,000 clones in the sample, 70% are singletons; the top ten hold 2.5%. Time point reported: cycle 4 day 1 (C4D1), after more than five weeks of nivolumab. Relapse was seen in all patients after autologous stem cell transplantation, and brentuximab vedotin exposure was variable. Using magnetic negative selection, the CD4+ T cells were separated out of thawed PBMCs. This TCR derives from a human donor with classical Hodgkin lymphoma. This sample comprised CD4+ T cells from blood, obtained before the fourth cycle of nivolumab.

The CDR3 loop reads CASSYSGGSNQPQHF. DNA for the CDR3: TGTGCCAGCAGTTACTCGGGGGGTAGCAATCAGCCCCAGCATTTT. The chain links TRBV6-5 to TRBJ1-5; D is possibly TRBD1 (5 bases). The CDR3 spans 15 residues. Germline V CDR1 and CDR2: MNHEY, SVGAGI. V dropped 0 bases and J dropped 0 bases, with 6 bases sitting between them.